This TCR beta chain was recorded in a study of spatial heterogeneity in lung cancer. Individually, TCR cDNA molecules were each labelled with a unique molecular identifier. TCRdb itself ran the 5' RACE reads through MiXCR, one entry per CDR3 protein. In the table there are some 110,000 distinct CDR3 sequences, roughly an eighth of which are singletons. The sample's time point: blood at routine non-recurrence follow-up after resection. TCRs were sequenced from unsorted whole RNA of tumor, nontumor lung or PBMC. CDR3 length: 16 residues. Per germline, CDR1 LGHNA and CDR2 YNFKEQ. This clonotype was found many times. What it binds is not known. Germline and junction disagree at one end, which may indicate a read error. Study-level points and caveats: Ubiquitous expanded tumor TCRs surfaced in blood more at resection than they did at follow-up.

The chain joins TRBV4-2 to TRBJ2-3; possible D gene TRBD2, 6 bases. The starting material was PBMCs, obtained at follow-up. This TCR was recovered from a male donor with early-stage non-small cell lung cancer. CDR3 sequence: CASSQGDSSSTNTQYF. CDR3 sequence (DNA): TGTGCCAGCAGCCAAGGGGACTCTAGTAGCACAAATACGCAGTATTTT.